The sequence of this T cell receptor beta chain was determined in a study of T cell repertoires in cytomegalovirus infection. At the level of the study: Alongside well-studied HLA-B-restricted CMV epitopes, recently identified HLA-C-restricted CMV epitopes were also used. Matching HLA type and CMV infection were both indicated by public TCR beta signatures. Broader study findings: The study found HLA-C-restricted CMV-specific TCR beta clonotypes dominating the ex vivo response.

This clonotype was observed a few times. Its antigen is still unknown. One entry per CDR3 protein results from TCRdb running MiXCR on the reads. The sample holds some 700,000 distinct CDR3 sequences; 33% are singletons and the top ten take 18%. Germline assignment: CDR1 SGHTA and CDR2 FQGNSA. The CDR3 loop spans 17 amino acids. The V gene end was trimmed by 4 bases and the J gene end by 4 bases; junction bases not matched to a gene: 10. The sequencing here drew on cultured PBMCs, taken from culture after CMV antigen stimulation. The clonotype originates from a human donor in good health (CMV status not recorded). Some clones in this sample may be carry-over from other donors' samples. The chain joins TRBV7-2 to TRBJ2-2; 9 bases map to TRBD1. The CDR3 spells CASSSPLQGAGTGELFF. The CDR3 DNA reads TGTGCCAGCAGCTCACCGCTACAGGGGGCGGGCACCGGGGAGCTGTTTTTT.